This T cell receptor (beta chain) was captured by sequencing in a study of CD8+ T cells in alopecia areata. Germline V CDR1 and CDR2: MNHEY, SVGAGI. The V gene lost 6 bases and the J gene lost 2 bases, with 17 bases spanning the gap. The CDR3 totals 15 residues. Treatment defined: oral pan-JAK inhibitor, 5-10 mg twice daily. Sorting separated CD4+ and CD8+ T cells out of PBMCs. RNA was isolated and reverse transcribed to cDNA, the sequencing template. Only in-frame clones appear in the TCRdb table, and some are missing; sequencing was by immunoSEQ multiplex PCR. The sample has more than 150,000 clones, 45% to 75% seen once.

The source material was CD4+ T cells sorted from blood, sampled at week 4, from a patient treated with tofacitinib. The chain has TRBV6-5 and TRBJ2-7; no reliable D call. The clonotype comes from a human donor with alopecia areata. The CDR3 DNA sequence: TGTGCCAGCAGAGCCTACCGGGCGCCGGCCTACGAGCAGTACTTC. Encoded protein: CASRAYRAPAYEQYF.